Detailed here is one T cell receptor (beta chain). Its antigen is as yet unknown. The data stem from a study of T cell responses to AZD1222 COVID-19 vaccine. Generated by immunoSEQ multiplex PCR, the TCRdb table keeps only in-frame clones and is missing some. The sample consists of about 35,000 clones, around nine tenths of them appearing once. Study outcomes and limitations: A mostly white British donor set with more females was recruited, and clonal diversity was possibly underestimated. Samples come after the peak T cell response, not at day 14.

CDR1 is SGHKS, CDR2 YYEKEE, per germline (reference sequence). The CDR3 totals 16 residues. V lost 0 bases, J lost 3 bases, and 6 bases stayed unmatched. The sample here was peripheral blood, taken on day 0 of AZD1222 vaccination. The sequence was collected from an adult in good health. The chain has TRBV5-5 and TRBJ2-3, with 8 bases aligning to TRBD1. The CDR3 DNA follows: TGTGCCAGCAGCTTGGGGCAGGGGGCCTATACAGATACGCAGTATTTT. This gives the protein CASSLGQGAYTDTQYF.